These T cell receptor beta chains were read from a single sample in a study of OX40 agonist ivuxolimab in advanced cancers. This table comes from immunoSEQ multiplex PCR, and its TCRdb copy is limited to in-frame clones, with some not included. The table records approximately 76,000 clones, approximately 86% of them present only once. The sample in question was CD4+ or CD8+ T cells sorted from blood, obtained in a trial of the OX40 agonist ivuxolimab. The source is an adult with an advanced solid tumor such as melanoma, head and neck, liver or kidney cancer. The CDR3 runs from the conserved cysteine through the conserved F or W. D genes are given only for firm matches. Clone size is not always given. Where it is, it says once, few, many or a class for expanded clones.

d_gene | j_gene | v_gene | abundance | CDR3nt | CDR3aa
- | TRBJ1-5 | TRBV18 | - | TGTGCCAGCTCACCCTCGGGGTTTGGGGATCAGCCCCAGCATTTT | CASSPSGFGDQPQHF
TRBD1 | TRBJ2-2 | TRBV5-1 | - | TGCGCCAGCAGCTTGGCAGGGGGCACCGGGGAGCTGTTTTTT | CASSLAGGTGELFF
TRBD1 | TRBJ2-7 | TRBV9 | medium-sized | TGTGCCAGCAGCCCCGGGGACAGCTCCTACGAGCAGTACTTC | CASSPGDSSYEQYF
TRBD2 | TRBJ2-1 | TRBV19 | - | TGTGCCAGTAGTATTCTGGTACCTAGCGGGGGCAATGAGCAGTTCTTC | CASSILVPSGGNEQFF
- | TRBJ1-2 | TRBV30 | - | TGTGCCTGGAGTGTCATGGGGACGAACTATGGCTACACCTTC | CAWSVMGTNYGYTF
TRBD1 | TRBJ1-2 | TRBV28 | - | TGTGCCAGCAGTCCCCGTCCAATACAGGGGCAGGGCTACACCTTC | CASSPRPIQGQGYTF
- | TRBJ2-5 | TRBV30 | once | TGTGCCTGGAGTCACAGGGATCGCGAGACCCAGTACTTC | CAWSHRDRETQYF
- | TRBJ2-2 | TRBV2 | few | TGTGCCAGCAGAGCCGGGCCCCAGGCCGGGGAGCTGTTTTTT | CASRAGPQAGELFF
- | TRBJ2-7 | TRBV28 | - | TGTGCCTCAAGGGGGGACTACGAGCAGTACTTC | CASRGDYEQYF
TRBD2 | TRBJ2-2 | TRBV18 | - | TGTGCCAGCTCACCTTACTGGGAGGGGACCGGGGAGCTGTTTTTT | CASSPYWEGTGELFF
- | TRBJ2-5 | TRBV27 | - | TGTGCCAGCAGTTTCACTAGGAAAGAGACCCAGTACTTC | CASSFTRKETQYF
- | TRBJ1-1 | TRBV5-1 | - | TGCGCCAGCAGCTTGGCGGGGTCGAGAACTGAAGCTTTCTTT | CASSLAGSRTEAFF
- | TRBJ2-2 | TRBV14 | - | TGTGCCAGCAGCCAAGATTTCGGATACACCGGGGAGCTGTTTTTT | CASSQDFGYTGELFF
TRBD2 | TRBJ2-1 | TRBV10-3 | - | TGTGCCATCAGTGGGACTAGTTCCATTCACCACAATGAGCAGTTCTTC | CAISGTSSIHHNEQFF
TRBD2 | TRBJ2-7 | TRBV6-1 | - | TGTGCCAGCAGAGGGACTAATATAAACTACGAGCAGTACTTC | CASRGTNINYEQYF
- | TRBJ2-5 | TRBV14 | - | TGTGCCAGCAGCCAATGGAACACCCCTGGGGAGACCCAGTACTTC | CASSQWNTPGETQYF
- | TRBJ2-1 | TRBV29-1 | - | TGCAGCGTTGCCCGACAGCCCTACAATGAGCAGTTCTTC | CSVARQPYNEQFF
- | TRBJ2-5 | TRBV5-4 | few | TGTGCCAGCAGCTTGCGGGAGACCCAGTACTTC | CASSLRETQYF
TRBD1 | TRBJ1-3 | TRBV9 | once | TGTGCCAGCAGCCCTCGGACAGGCAACTCTGGAAACACCATATATTTT | CASSPRTGNSGNTIYF
- | TRBJ1-5 | TRBV19 | - | TGTGCCAGTAGTAGGCAGGGAGTGGATCAGCCCCAGCATTTT | CASSRQGVDQPQHF
- | TRBJ2-1 | TRBV15 | - | TGTGCCACCAGCATACGATTCAGGGAGGAGCAGTTCTTC | CATSIRFREEQFF
- | TRBJ1-5 | TRBV4-3 | - | TGCGCCAGCAGCCACTTGCTCGGTAGCAATCAGCCCCAGCATTTT | CASSHLLGSNQPQHF
TRBD1 | TRBJ1-2 | TRBV5-8 | - | TGTGCCAGCAGCGGCGGCAGGGGGTCGTTTCTTGGCTACACCTTC | CASSGGRGSFLGYTF
- | TRBJ2-5 | TRBV7-3 | - | TGTGCCAGCAGCCCCCAAGGGGGGGGGCTCGAGACCCAGTACTTC | CASSPQGGGLETQYF
TRBD1 | TRBJ2-6 | TRBV30 | once | TGTGCCTGGACCGAGGGGGACAGGGGCTCTGGGGCCAACGTCCTGACTTTC | CAWTEGDRGSGANVLTF
- | TRBJ1-6 | TRBV6-5 | - | TGTGCCAGCAGTTCTCCCACGTTCCCCCTCCACTTT | CASSSPTFPLHF
TRBD1 | TRBJ1-5 | TRBV25-1 | - | TGTGCCAGCAGGCAGGGGGATCAGCCCCAGCATTTT | CASRQGDQPQHF
- | TRBJ1-3 | TRBV9 | - | TGTGCCAGCAGCCCCATGGGGGGCGGGGGGAGCTCTGGAAACACCATATATTTT | CASSPMGGGGSSGNTIYF
- | TRBJ1-4 | TRBV29-1 | - | TGCAGCGTTAATTATAGGGGAGAAACTAATGAAAAATTGTTTTTT | CSVNYRGETNEKLFF
- | TRBJ1-6 | TRBV29-1 | - | TGCAGCGTCCGTCCCGGGCCCGTGGGGTCACCCCTCCACTTT | CSVRPGPVGSPLHF
- | TRBJ1-3 | TRBV10-1 | - | TGCGCCAGCGGGGAAGGCGCCTCTGGAAACACCATATATTTT | CASGEGASGNTIYF
- | TRBJ2-6 | TRBV6-6 | - | TGTGCCACCGGTCCCGAAGCGGACTTCGGGGCCAACGTCCTGACTTTC | CATGPEADFGANVLTF
- | TRBJ2-2 | TRBV18 | - | TGTGCCAGCTCACCACCGGTAGGAAACACCGGGGAGCTGTTTTTT | CASSPPVGNTGELFF
TRBD2 | TRBJ2-1 | TRBV19 | - | TGTGCCAGTAGTATAGTAATCCAGCGGGGCTACAATGAGCAGTTCTTC | CASSIVIQRGYNEQFF